Below are 17 T cell receptor beta chains sequenced from a single sample in a study of cytomegalovirus exposure and HLA in healthy donors. PCR employed 60 Vbeta and 13 Jbeta primers. TCRdb's copy holds only in-frame clones and misses some; the assay was immunoSEQ multiplex PCR. The repertoire holds about 98,000 clones, 74% seen once, with about 2% in the top ten. Material for sequencing was PBMCs. These receptors came from a male donor in good health and CMV-seronegative.

This clone was detected once. This chain connects TRBV6-5 to TRBJ2-7; possible D gene TRBD2, 5 bases. Between the trimmed V and J ends, which lost 5 bases and 0 bases, there was a span of 8 bases. Looked up from germline, CDR1 is MNHEY and CDR2 is SVGAGI. The CDR3 consists of 13 residues. For the CDR3, the DNA is TGTGCCAGCAGTCGCGAGGGCTCCTACGAGCAGTACTTC. Amino acid sequence: CASSREGSYEQYF.

The chain links TRBV11-2 to TRBJ1-4; 7 positions match TRBD1. This CDR3 has 14 residues. Germline CDR1 SGHAT, CDR2 FQNNGV. Trimming at V came to 3 bases and at J to 2 bases, leaving 0 bases not matched to a gene. CDR3 residues: CASSFRGTNEKLFF. Written as DNA, the CDR3 is TGTGCCAGCAGCTTCAGGGGGACTAATGAAAAACTGTTTTTT. Combining the CDR3 with reference TRBV11-2 and TRBJ1-4 gives the whole variable domain EAGVAQSPRYKIIEKRQSVAFWCNPISGHATLYWYQQILGQGPKLLIQFQNNGVVDDSQLPKDRFSAERLKGVDSTLKIQPAKLEDSAVYLCASSFRGTNEKLFFGSGTQLSVL.

The CDR3 nucleotides are TGTGCCAGTAGTAGGGGACAGGGGATCCCCTCCGAGCAGTACTTC. It translates to CASSRGQGIPSEQYF. This chain joins TRBV19 and TRBJ2-7; 10 positions agree with TRBD1. CDR3 size: 15 residues. V gave up 4 bases and J gave up 6 bases; unmatched junction bases: 9. Germline loops: CDR1 LNHDA, CDR2 SQIVND (reference sequence).

This rearrangement joins TRBV7-9 to TRBJ2-2; TRBD1 matches at 7 bases. Germline V gene data show CDR1 as SEHNR and CDR2 as FQNEAQ (reference sequence). The CDR3 covers 15 residues. J gave up 4 bases and V 3 bases, and 5 bases lay outside the gene matches. The CDR3 sequence: CASSFPRGSTGELFF. The CDR3 bases are TGTGCCAGCAGCTTTCCCAGGGGGAGCACCGGGGAGCTGTTTTTT.

Only one count was recorded for this clone. The chain employs TRBV10-3 and TRBJ2-1; perhaps TRBD1 as D (5 bases). V lost 9 bases and J lost 7, with 16 bases in between. This CDR3 region has 13 residues. In germline, CDR1 is ENHRY, CDR2 SYGVKD. CDR3 sequence: CAMGPRSPNEQFF. The CDR3 bases are TGTGCCATGGGGCCCCGGTCGCCTAATGAGCAGTTCTTC.

This rearrangement joins TRBV5-6 to TRBJ2-7; TRBD2 matches 10 bases. Germline V gene sequence: CDR1 SGHDT, CDR2 YYEEEE. There are 14 residues in the CDR3. V was clipped by 2 bases and J by 6 bases; unmatched bases: 5. The CDR3 nucleotides are TGTGCCAGCAGCTTCCAGCGGGAGGGTGCCGAGCAGTACTTC. Translated, it gives CASSFQREGAEQYF.

This rearrangement joins TRBV28 to TRBJ2-7, with 9 bases fitting TRBD1. Germline V CDR1 and CDR2: MDHEN, SYDVKM. V gave up 3 bases and J gave up 9 bases; unmatched junction bases: 18. The CDR3 loop spans 17 amino acids. The CDR3 sequence is CASSLTGQGRVGLGQYF. The CDR3 bases are TGTGCCAGCAGTTTGACGGGACAGGGTCGGGTTGGATTGGGGCAGTACTTC.

J is TRBJ2-1 and V is TRBV6-5; D call uncertain. The CDR3 is 16 residues long. The germline V gene encodes CDR1 MNHEY and CDR2 SVGAGI. V lost 0 bases to trimming and J lost 0 bases, with 9 bases between them. CDR3 in amino acids: CASSYSSGSSYNEQFF. The CDR3 bases are TGTGCCAGCAGTTACTCTTCCGGTTCCTCCTACAATGAGCAGTTCTTC.

The chain couples TRBV29-1 to TRBJ1-1, with a possible D match to TRBD1 (5 bases). Trimming shortened V by 4 bases and J by 1 base, and 13 bases separated the two germline ends. The CDR3 contains 14 residues. Germline-derived CDR1 and CDR2 are SQVTM and ANQGSEA. The CDR3 coding sequence is TGCAGCGTTGTGCGGGGCGTTGCGAACACTGAAGCTTTCTTT. Translating it yields CSVVRGVANTEAFF.

The V and J genes are TRBV10-2 and TRBJ1-5; D remains ambiguous. Germline values: CDR1 WSHSY, CDR2 SAAADI. The CDR3 contains 14 residues. Between the trimmed V and J ends, which lost 4 bases and 3 bases, there was a span of 10 bases. CDR3 DNA sequence: TGCGCCAGCAGTGTGGAGGCCCACAATCAGCCCCAGCATTTT. Its translation is CASSVEAHNQPQHF.

This clone showed up just once. J is TRBJ1-2 and V is TRBV30; TRBD1 is a possible D gene (6 bases). Trimming left V 4 bases short and J 2 bases short, with 11 bases between. CDR3 size: 13 residues. CDR1 is GTSNPN and CDR2 is SVGIG in the germline V gene (reference sequence). CDR3 sequence reads: CAWNLGGNYGYTF. The DNA of the CDR3 is TGTGCCTGGAATTTAGGGGGAAACTATGGCTACACCTTC.

This chain joins TRBV6-1 and TRBJ1-5; D perhaps matches TRBD1 (5 bases). This CDR3 comprises 15 residues. The V gene lost 5 bases and the J gene lost 6 bases, with 17 bases spanning the gap. Germline V gives CDR1 MNHNS, CDR2 SASEGT. The CDR3: CASSIEGAESQPQHF. The CDR3 region has the DNA TGTGCCAGCAGTATCGAAGGGGCAGAAAGTCAGCCCCAGCATTTT.

The V call is TRBV28, the J call TRBJ1-5; 11 positions agree with TRBD1. Germline lookup yields CDR1 MDHEN and CDR2 SYDVKM. Unmatched junction bases numbered 5, after V lost 3 bases and J lost 4 bases. This CDR3 has 16 amino acids. In nucleotides, the CDR3 is TGTGCCAGCAGTTTGGCGGACAGGGGGCCTAATCAGCCCCAGCATTTT. Translation gives CASSLADRGPNQPQHF.

The gene calls are TRBV19 and TRBJ1-5, with TRBD1 identical over 9 bases. The CDR3 covers 14 residues. V was pared by 5 bases and J by 4 bases, with 3 bases of the junction left unmatched. Germline V gene data show CDR1 as LNHDA and CDR2 as SQIVND (reference sequence). The chain's CDR3 is CASSVGTGNQPQHF. The CDR3 DNA reads TGTGCCAGTAGTGTCGGGACAGGGAATCAGCCCCAGCATTTT.

The chain couples TRBV28 to TRBJ1-1; no firm D call. The V end was cut by 6 bases, the J end by 4 bases, with 18 bases between. The CDR3 length is 15 residues. Germline loops: CDR1 MDHEN, CDR2 SYDVKM. DNA for the CDR3: TGTGCCAGCAGCCGCAGGATGTTGGGGAGCACTGAAGCTTTCTTT. Translated, it gives CASSRRMLGSTEAFF.

The chain couples TRBV4-2 to TRBJ1-6; no clear D. The CDR3 has 15 residues. V shed 6 bases and J shed 10 bases, with 19 bases lying between them. Germline loops: CDR1 LGHNA, CDR2 YNFKEQ. Here the CDR3 reads CASRSLGVPESPLHF. The CDR3 DNA reads as TGTGCCAGCAGGTCCCTCGGGGTCCCTGAATCACCCCTCCACTTT.

The chain couples TRBV5-4 to TRBJ1-1, with 8 bases lining up with TRBD1. Germline CDR1 is SGHNT and CDR2 is YYREEE (reference sequence). Unmatched junction bases numbered 5, after V lost 3 bases and J lost 7 bases. CDR3 length: 13 residues. CDR3 nucleotides: TGTGCCAGCAGCTGGCAGGGGGCAGGTGAAGCTTTCTTT. Translated: CASSWQGAGEAFF. Based on the CDR3 plus reference TRBV5-4 and TRBJ1-1, the full variable domain is ETGVTQSPTHLIKTRGQQVTLRCSSQSGHNTVSWYQQALGQGPQFIFQYYREEENGRGNFPPRFSGLQFPNYSSELNVNALELDDSALYLCASSWQGAGEAFFGQGTRLTVV.